This passage covers 32 T cell receptor beta chains from one sample sequenced in a study of blood T cell repertoires in COVID-19. Only in-frame clones appear in the TCRdb table, and some are missing; sequencing was by immunoSEQ multiplex PCR. The repertoire includes around 140,000 clones, 87% of them detected once, and 37% sits in the top ten. The material sequenced was peripheral blood. These receptor sequences come from a man aged 45-65 years who had recovered from COVID-19.

The chain employs TRBV4-3 and TRBJ2-2; 8 nucleotides match TRBD1. With V trimmed by 2 bases and J by 3 bases, 5 bases remained unmatched. The CDR3 loop spans 16 amino acids. Looked up from germline, CDR1 is LGHNA and CDR2 is YSLEER. The CDR3 DNA is TGCGCCAGCAGCCAAACCAGGGGGCCGGACACCGGGGAGCTGTTTTTT. Translated: CASSQTRGPDTGELFF.

There are a few counts of this clone. The chain carries TRBV4-2 and TRBJ2-7; TRBD2 matches at 10 bases. This CDR3 has 15 residues. Looked up from germline, CDR1 is LGHNA and CDR2 is YNFKEQ. V lost 0 bases to trimming and J lost 4 bases; unmatched junction nucleotides: 3. The CDR3 loop reads CASSQESSGGYEQYF. CDR3 DNA: TGTGCCAGCAGCCAAGAGTCTAGCGGGGGATACGAGCAGTACTTC.

The V and J genes are TRBV4-2 and TRBJ1-5, with D tentatively TRBD1 (5 bases). The germline V gene encodes CDR1 LGHNA and CDR2 YNFKEQ. The V end lost 4 bases, the J end lost 3 bases, and 10 bases lay between the germline ends. The CDR3 is made up of 14 amino acids. The CDR3 region is CASSPGGDNQPQHF. As DNA, the CDR3 is TGTGCCAGCAGCCCCGGAGGGGACAATCAGCCCCAGCATTTT.

The V and J genes are TRBV4-3 and TRBJ2-1, with 11 positions matching TRBD2. V lost 0 bases and J lost 4; bases outside the gene matches: 11. There are 19 residues in the CDR3. CDR1 is LGHNA, CDR2 YSLEER, per germline. The CDR3 nucleotides read TGCGCCAGCAGCCAAGAGAACCTAGCGGGGGGTGCAGTGTACAATGAGCAGTTCTTC. The encoded protein is CASSQENLAGGAVYNEQFF.

The chain uses TRBV6-4 and TRBJ2-7; unclear D gene. The CDR3 sequence is 12 residues long. The ends were cut back, 6 bases at V and 0 bases at J, with 6 bases in the middle. In germline, CDR1 is MRHNA, CDR2 SNTAGT. The CDR3 sequence: CASRGSSYEQYF. The CDR3 DNA follows: TGTGCCAGCAGGGGCAGCTCCTACGAGCAGTACTTC.

The chain combines TRBV19 with TRBJ2-3; possible D gene TRBD1, 6 bases. Germline V gives CDR1 LNHDA, CDR2 SQIVND (reference sequence). Trimming stripped 2 bases from V and 1 base from J, with 7 bases between. The CDR3 length is 14 residues. DNA of the CDR3: TGTGCCAGTAGTATAAACAGGGGCACAGATACGCAGTATTTT. Its translation is CASSINRGTDTQYF.

The chain has TRBV5-4 and TRBJ1-1, with 7 bases matching TRBD1. The CDR3 runs to 15 residues. V trimming: 1 base; J trimming: 6 bases; junction bases outside the gene matches: 9. CDR1 is SGHNT, CDR2 YYREEE, per germline (reference sequence). The CDR3 region has the DNA TGTGCCAGCAGCTTGAGTACAGGGGAATTCGCTGAAGCTTTCTTT. The encoded protein is CASSLSTGEFAEAFF.

The V call is TRBV15, the J call TRBJ2-7, with D unresolved. V was cut by 0 bases and J by 4 bases, with 16 bases left in between. Germline V gene sequence: CDR1 LNHNV, CDR2 YYDKDF (reference sequence). The CDR3 is 16 residues long. The CDR3 here is CATSRDNTNVVYEQYF. For the CDR3, the DNA is TGTGCCACCAGCAGAGATAACACAAACGTGGTATACGAGCAGTACTTC.

The CDR3 DNA is TGTGCCAGCAGCTTTTCGACTAGTGGCGAGCAGTACTTC. Protein sequence: CASSFSTSGEQYF. The chain combines TRBV7-2 with TRBJ2-7; a weak D match, TRBD2 (6 bases). The germline CDR1 and CDR2 sequences are SGHTA and FQGNSA. The CDR3 is 13 residues long. V lost 3 bases and J 6 bases, leaving 12 bases between the germline ends.

This chain connects TRBV4-3 to TRBJ1-2; D not resolved. The CDR3 has 13 residues. From germline, CDR1 is LGHNA and CDR2 YSLEER. Trimming pared 1 base from V and 7 bases from J, leaving 10 bases between. The CDR3 loop is CASSQVLFSGYTF. The CDR3 DNA follows: TGCGCCAGCAGCCAAGTTCTCTTTTCTGGCTACACCTTC.

The chain links TRBV5-8 to TRBJ2-5; D may be TRBD2 (6 bases). The CDR3 length is 14 residues. V shed 2 bases and J shed 2 bases, with 10 bases lying between them. Looked up from germline, CDR1 is SGHTS and CDR2 is YDEGEE. CDR3: CASSLRDFQETQYF. CDR3 DNA sequence: TGTGCCAGCAGCTTAAGGGACTTTCAAGAGACCCAGTACTTC.

The V call is TRBV5-6, the J call TRBJ1-5; 10 bases line up with TRBD1. The CDR3 is 16 residues long. Germline V gene sequence: CDR1 SGHDT, CDR2 YYEEEE. The J segment lost 6 bases and the V segment lost 0 bases, leaving 6 bases of the junction unmatched. The CDR3 here is CASSLGQGAPGQPQHF. The DNA for the CDR3 is TGTGCCAGCAGCTTGGGACAGGGGGCGCCCGGTCAGCCCCAGCATTTT.

This clone was counted at least ten times. The chain has TRBV3-1 (or the pseudogene TRBV3-2) and TRBJ2-7; 9 bases map to TRBD1. This CDR3 spans 15 amino acids. CDR1 and CDR2 (germline): LGHDT, YNNKEL (reference sequence). V was pared by 5 bases and J by 4 bases, with 9 bases of the junction left unmatched. CDR3 sequence (DNA): TGTGCCAGCAGCAAGGGACAGGGAATCCGGTACGAGCAGTACTTC. It specifies CASSKGQGIRYEQYF.

The chain combines TRBV19 with TRBJ1-5; 8 bases fit TRBD1. The CDR3 loop spans 16 amino acids. Unmatched junction bases numbered 9, after V lost 3 bases and J lost 5 bases. CDR1 and CDR2 (germline): LNHDA, SQIVND (reference sequence). CDR3 loop: CASSILQGAMDQPQHF. The CDR3 nucleotides read TGTGCCAGTAGTATCCTTCAGGGGGCGATGGATCAGCCCCAGCATTTT. The full variable domain, in which reference TRBV19 and TRBJ1-5 provide the parts outside the CDR3, is DGGITQSPKYLFRKEGQNVTLSCEQNLNHDAMYWYRQDPGQGLRLIYYSQIVNDFQKGDIAEGYSVSREKKESFPLTVTSAQKNPTAFYLCASSILQGAMDQPQHFGDGTRLSIL.

V and J are TRBV4-3 and TRBJ2-3; tentative D call: TRBD2 (5 bases). Germline assignment: CDR1 LGHNA and CDR2 YSLEER. There are 16 residues in the CDR3. Between the trimmed V and J ends, which lost 4 bases and 5 bases, there was a span of 19 bases. CDR3 nucleotide sequence: TGCGCCAGCAGCCCTAGCCACGACGTGAGTATAGATACGCAGTATTTT. Translating gives CASSPSHDVSIDTQYF.

The gene calls are TRBV18 and TRBJ1-6, with TRBD1 identical over 7 bases. Germline V gene sequence: CDR1 KGHSH, CDR2 LQKENI. V shed 8 bases and J 1 base; nucleotides not matched to a gene: 17. The CDR3 runs to 19 residues. The CDR3 protein is CASGMTGNNRGSYNSPLHF. In DNA, the CDR3 is TGTGCCAGCGGCATGACAGGGAATAATCGGGGGTCCTATAATTCACCCCTCCACTTT.

This chain links TRBV12-3 or TRBV12-4 with TRBJ1-5; D not resolved. Trimming pared 2 bases from V and 11 bases from J, leaving 7 bases between. CDR3 size: 11 residues. The CDR3, as DNA: TGTGCCAGCAGTTTACTCGAGTCCCAGCATTTT. Translated, it gives CASSLLESQHF.

In nucleotides, the CDR3 is TGTGCCAGCAGTGAAGCTGAGTACTATGGCTACACCTTC. This sequence encodes CASSEAEYYGYTF. The chain recombines TRBV2 with TRBJ1-2; D is unclear. Germline CDR1 SNHLY, CDR2 FYNNEI. CDR3 length: 13 residues. Between the trimmed V and J ends, which lost 0 bases and 3 bases, there was a span of 5 bases.

As DNA, the CDR3 is TGTGCCAGCAGCGTAGGAAGCGGGGGGAGCACAGATACGCAGTATTTT. Amino acid sequence: CASSVGSGGSTDTQYF. This rearrangement joins TRBV9 to TRBJ2-3; 9 bases match TRBD2. V dropped 0 bases and J dropped 0; count of bases not matched to a gene: 2. The V gene's germline CDR1 is SGDLS and CDR2 YYNGEE. CDR3 length: 16 residues. The full variable domain, completed using reference TRBV9 and TRBJ2-3, is DSGVTQTPKHLITATGQRVTLRCSPRSGDLSVYWYQQSLDQGLQFLIQYYNGEERAKGNILERFSAQQFPDLHSELNLSSLELGDSALYFCASSVGSGGSTDTQYFGPGTRLTVL.

The genes are TRBV9 and TRBJ2-7, with 10 bases aligning to TRBD2. Germline V lookup: CDR1 SGDLS, CDR2 YYNGEE. The V segment lost 0 bases and the J segment 5 bases; nucleotides outside the gene matches: 5. The CDR3 is made up of 15 amino acids. The CDR3 DNA is TGTGCCAGCAGCGTAGCAGCGGGGGGGCCCAACGAGCAGTACTTC. Protein product: CASSVAAGGPNEQYF.

The V call is TRBV7-8, the J call TRBJ1-2, with TRBD1 identical over 8 bases. The CDR3 runs to 14 residues. The germline CDR1 and CDR2 sequences are SGHVS and FQNEAQ. Trimming removed 5 bases from V and 4 bases from J; junction bases left unmatched: 6. The CDR3 reads CASSQTGTGYGYTF. The CDR3 nucleotides read TGTGCCAGCAGCCAAACAGGGACAGGCTATGGCTACACCTTC.

V is TRBV7-9 and J is TRBJ2-5; 11 bases agree with TRBD2. Germline V gene data show CDR1 as SEHNR and CDR2 as FQNEAQ (reference sequence). The CDR3 is 16 amino acids. Trimming removed 3 bases from V and 0 bases from J; junction bases left unmatched: 3. The CDR3 region is CASSFPSGGHQETQYF. The CDR3 bases are TGTGCCAGCAGCTTCCCTAGCGGGGGGCACCAAGAGACCCAGTACTTC.

In its sample, this clone was seen once. This chain links TRBV7-9 with TRBJ1-4, with D unresolved. V was shortened by 1 base and J by 11 bases, with 11 bases between the two germline ends. Germline CDR1 is SEHNR and CDR2 is FQNEAQ (reference sequence). The CDR3 runs to 13 residues. This CDR3 reads CASSLERGSKLFF. CDR3 nucleotide sequence: TGTGCCAGCAGCTTAGAACGGGGTTCGAAACTGTTTTTT.

This sequence joins TRBV30 and TRBJ1-1; 9 positions agree with TRBD1. The CDR3 totals 15 residues. After removal of 3 bases from V and 12 bases from J, the junction contained 17 bases not matched to a gene. Germline CDR1 reads GTSNPN; CDR2 reads SVGIG (reference sequence). This chain's CDR3 is CAWRPPGQGFTWTFF. Written as DNA, the CDR3 is TGTGCCTGGAGGCCACCGGGACAGGGCTTTACATGGACTTTCTTT. The whole variable domain, filled in from reference TRBV30 and TRBJ1-1, reads SQTIHQWPATLVQPVGSPLSLECTVEGTSNPNLYWYRQAAGRGLQLLFYSVGIGQISSEVPQNLSASRPQDRQFILSSKKLLLSDSGFYLCAWRPPGQGFTWTFFGQGTRLTVV.

V usage is TRBV7-6 and J usage is TRBJ2-3; the match to TRBD2 covers 7 bases. The trim removed 2 bases at V and 2 bases at J, leaving 4 bases unmatched. Germline V gene data show CDR1 as SGHVS and CDR2 as FNYEAQ. The CDR3 is 15 residues long. The CDR3 DNA reads TGTGCCAGCAGCTTAATAGCGGGTCCCACAGATACGCAGTATTTT. As protein: CASSLIAGPTDTQYF. Full variable domain (missing parts from reference TRBV7-6 and TRBJ2-3): GAGVSQSPRYKVTKRGQDVALRCDPISGHVSLYWYRQALGQGPEFLTYFNYEAQQDKSGLPNDRFSAERPEGSISTLTIQRTEQRDSAMYRCASSLIAGPTDTQYFGPGTRLTVL.

The V call is TRBV13, the J call TRBJ1-2, with D perhaps TRBD1 (5 bases). The ends were cut back, 5 bases at V and 8 bases at J, with 18 bases in the middle. CDR3 length: 14 amino acids. Germline-derived CDR1 and CDR2 are PRHDT and FYEKMQ (reference sequence). The CDR3 DNA is TGTGCCAGCAGCCTTAGGGGCAGGGAAGGAGGCTACACCTTC. It translates to CASSLRGREGGYTF.

This clone was observed a single time. The CDR3 region is CASSFIAGGRNEQFF. In DNA, the CDR3 is TGTGCCAGCAGCTTTATAGCGGGGGGGCGTAATGAGCAGTTCTTC. The chain joins TRBV7-6 to TRBJ2-1, with TRBD2 matching over 11 bases. The CDR3 consists of 15 residues. V lost 3 bases to trimming and J lost 7 bases; unmatched junction nucleotides: 5. CDR1 is SGHVS and CDR2 is FNYEAQ in the germline V gene.

The chain recombines TRBV29-1 with TRBJ1-2; possibly TRBD1 for D (5 bases). Germline assignment: CDR1 SQVTM and CDR2 ANQGSEA. The CDR3 runs 13 residues. With 0 bases removed from V and 7 bases from J, the gap between germline ends came to 12 bases. Here the CDR3 DNA reads TGCAGCGTTGAAGAGGGCTGGGGCGGTGGCTACACCTTC. The encoded protein is CSVEEGWGGGYTF. Together with reference TRBV29-1 and TRBJ1-2, the CDR3 gives the full variable domain: SAVISQKPSRDICQRGTSLTIQCQVDSQVTMMFWYRQQPGQSLTLIATANQGSEATYESGFVIDKFPISRPNLTFSTLTVSNMSPEDSSIYLCSVEEGWGGGYTFGSGTRLTVV.

The rearrangement links TRBV5-1 to TRBJ1-1, with D unclear. Germline-derived CDR1 and CDR2 are SGHRS and YFSETQ. Trimming took 0 bases from V and 0 from J, leaving 12 bases between them. The CDR3 runs 16 residues. CDR3 nucleotides: TGCGCCAGCAGCTTGGTGGTGGGAGACCTGAACACTGAAGCTTTCTTT. Its protein is CASSLVVGDLNTEAFF. The variable domain in full, completed from reference TRBV5-1 and TRBJ1-1, reads KAGVTQTPRYLIKTRGQQVTLSCSPISGHRSVSWYQQTPGQGLQFLFEYFSETQRNKGNFPGRFSGRQFSNSRSEMNVSTLELGDSALYLCASSLVVGDLNTEAFFGQGTRLTVV.

This clone has only one observation. The V and J genes are TRBV7-2 and TRBJ2-3; D perhaps matches TRBD2 (6 bases). Trimming took 6 bases from V and 5 from J, leaving 18 bases between them. The CDR3 is 15 amino acids. Germline loops: CDR1 SGHTA, CDR2 FQGNSA. The DNA of the CDR3 is TGTGCCAGCAGTATTGACGGGCTGGGGGGAGATACGCAGTATTTT. Protein: CASSIDGLGGDTQYF.

The chain employs TRBV9 and TRBJ2-3, with D perhaps TRBD1 (5 bases). Germline V gene data show CDR1 as SGDLS and CDR2 as YYNGEE. The V end was cut by 4 bases, the J end by 2 bases, with 17 bases between. The CDR3 consists of 16 residues. The CDR3 loop is CASSPGWGVNTDTQYF. CDR3 in DNA: TGTGCCAGCAGCCCTGGGTGGGGCGTGAACACAGATACGCAGTATTTT. The full variable domain, its missing parts supplied by reference TRBV9 and TRBJ2-3, is DSGVTQTPKHLITATGQRVTLRCSPRSGDLSVYWYQQSLDQGLQFLIQYYNGEERAKGNILERFSAQQFPDLHSELNLSSLELGDSALYFCASSPGWGVNTDTQYFGPGTRLTVL.

The V gene is TRBV6-6, the J gene TRBJ2-2; D gene ambiguous. CDR1 is MNHNY and CDR2 is SVGAGI in the germline V gene (reference sequence). With 6 bases removed from V and 5 bases from J, the gap between germline ends came to 13 bases. This CDR3 has 14 residues. The CDR3 protein is CASRIEIKTGELFF. The DNA of the CDR3 is TGTGCCAGCAGAATTGAGATTAAGACCGGGGAGCTGTTTTTT.